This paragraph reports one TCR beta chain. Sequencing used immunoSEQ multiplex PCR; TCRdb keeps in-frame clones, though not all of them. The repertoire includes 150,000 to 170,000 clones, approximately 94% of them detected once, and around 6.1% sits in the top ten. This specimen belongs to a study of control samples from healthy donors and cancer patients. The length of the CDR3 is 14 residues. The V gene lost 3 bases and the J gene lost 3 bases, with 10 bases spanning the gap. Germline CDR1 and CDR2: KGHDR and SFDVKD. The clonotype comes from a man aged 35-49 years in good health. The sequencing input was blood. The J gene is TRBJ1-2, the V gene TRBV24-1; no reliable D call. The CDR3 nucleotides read TGTGCCACCAGTGATGGTCGGTGGGACTATGGCTACACCTTC. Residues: CATSDGRWDYGYTF.